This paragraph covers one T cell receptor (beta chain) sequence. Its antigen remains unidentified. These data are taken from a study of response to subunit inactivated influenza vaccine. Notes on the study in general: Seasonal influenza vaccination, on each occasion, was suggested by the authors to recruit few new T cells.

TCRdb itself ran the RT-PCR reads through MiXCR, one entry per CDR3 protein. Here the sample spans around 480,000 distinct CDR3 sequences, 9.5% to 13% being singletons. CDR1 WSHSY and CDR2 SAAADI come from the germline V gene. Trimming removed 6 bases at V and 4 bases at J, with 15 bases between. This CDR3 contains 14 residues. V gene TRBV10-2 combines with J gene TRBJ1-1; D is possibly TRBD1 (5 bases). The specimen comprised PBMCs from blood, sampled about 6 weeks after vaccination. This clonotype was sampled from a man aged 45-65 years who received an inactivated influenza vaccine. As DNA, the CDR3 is TGCGCCAGCAGACCCGTTGGGGGTGGCACTGAAGCTTTCTTT. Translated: CASRPVGGGTEAFF.